This T cell receptor beta chain derives from a study of cytomegalovirus exposure and HLA in healthy donors. In the study overall: Around 85 million unique TCRs from HLA-typed donors were held in an early data release. The study's findings and limits: Researchers had no immune exposure information except CMV serostatus available. In a later analysis, CMV-associated beta chains were mostly HLA-associated, it appeared.

Remarks on this clone: Its specificity is unknown.

Primers for the PCR totalled 60 Vbeta and 13 Jbeta. Sequenced by immunoSEQ multiplex PCR; TCRdb stores in-frame clones only, minus some. The sample includes about 150,000 clones, approximately 71% of them seen just once. This sequence originates from a man aged 18 to 30 in good health and CMV-seropositive. Material for sequencing was PBMCs.

The CDR3 region has the DNA TGTGCCTGGGCAGACAGTAGCAATCAGCCCCAGCATTTT. Translating it yields CAWADSSNQPQHF. This chain connects TRBV30 to TRBJ1-5; TRBD1 is a possible D gene (5 bases). The V and J ends lost 5 bases and 0 bases respectively, with 8 bases between them. The germline CDR1 and CDR2 sequences are GTSNPN and SVGIG (reference sequence). The CDR3 consists of 13 residues.